The T cell receptor (beta chain) under discussion was sequenced for a study of blood T cell repertoires in COVID-19. Study at large: Sites in the United States, Italy and Spain provided acute and convalescent COVID-19 samples. T cells, B-cell-depleted T cells, or PBMCs provided the cDNA or gDNA that served as material.

CDR3 length: 14 residues. Losses at the gene ends were 6 bases for V and 5 bases for J; bases not matched to a gene: 7. Germline CDR1 and CDR2: SNHLY and FYNNEI. Per the study methods: Amplified reference gene primers provided the basis for estimating nucleated cell counts. Sequencing used immunoSEQ multiplex PCR; TCRdb keeps in-frame clones, though not all of them. For V, J and clone size, that table is used; D and trimming come from the DNA. The sample lists about 160,000 clones; about four fifths were seen once. V and J are TRBV2 and TRBJ1-1; 9 nucleotides line up with TRBD1. The receptor was isolated from a woman of 80 years or more with acute or convalescent COVID-19. Sequenced material: peripheral blood. The CDR3 loop reads CASRLDRGFTEAFF. In DNA, the CDR3 is TGTGCCAGCAGGCTTGACAGGGGGTTTACTGAAGCTTTCTTT.